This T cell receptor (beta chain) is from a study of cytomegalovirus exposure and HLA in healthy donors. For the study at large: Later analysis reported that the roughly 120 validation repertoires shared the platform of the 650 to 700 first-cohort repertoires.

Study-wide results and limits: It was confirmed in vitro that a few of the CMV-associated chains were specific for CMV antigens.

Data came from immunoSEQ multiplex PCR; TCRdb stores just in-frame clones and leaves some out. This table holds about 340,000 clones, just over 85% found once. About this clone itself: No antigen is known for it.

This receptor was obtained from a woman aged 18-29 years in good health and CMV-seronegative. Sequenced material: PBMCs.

The CDR3 coding sequence is TGCGCCAGCAGCCCCGGACAGGGGACTGGAAACACCATATATTTT. As protein: CASSPGQGTGNTIYF. The chain uses TRBV5-1 and TRBJ1-3; TRBD1 matches at 9 bases. Germline CDR1 SGHRS, CDR2 YFSETQ. The CDR3 is 15 residues long. J lost 2 bases, V lost 4 bases, and 4 bases had no gene match.